One and the same sample provided the 21 T cell receptor beta chains below, sequenced in a study of cytomegalovirus exposure and HLA in healthy donors. 60 Vbeta and 13 Jbeta primers were used in PCR. Profiling relied on immunoSEQ multiplex PCR, and the TCRdb table lists in-frame clones only, not all of them. Among around 180,000 clones, approximately 84% were seen once, and the ten largest hold 4.8%. The sequencing sample was made of PBMCs. These TCRs come from a girl between 10 and 17 years old in good health and CMV-seropositive.

The chain uses TRBV6-5 and TRBJ2-5; D remains unclear. This CDR3 has 13 residues. V was cut by 0 bases and J by 5 bases, with 7 bases left in between. Germline values: CDR1 MNHEY, CDR2 SVGAGI. The CDR3 reads CASSYSSVETQYF. The DNA for the CDR3 is TGTGCCAGCAGTTACTCAAGCGTCGAGACCCAGTACTTC.

This chain links TRBV19 with TRBJ1-1; weak D call: TRBD1 (5 bases). V was cut by 2 bases and J by 3 bases, with 19 bases left in between. CDR1 and CDR2 from the germline V gene are LNHDA and SQIVND (reference sequence). The CDR3 covers 17 residues. CDR3 residues: CASSIPRAGSIDTEAFF. For the CDR3, the DNA is TGTGCCAGTAGTATACCACGGGCAGGGTCAATAGACACTGAAGCTTTCTTT.

The chain couples TRBV9 to TRBJ1-3; tentative D call: TRBD1 (6 bases). V shed 3 bases and J shed 0 bases, with 16 bases lying between them. This CDR3 region has 17 residues. The V gene's germline CDR1 is SGDLS and CDR2 YYNGEE. The CDR3: CASSARGPGYSGNTIYF. CDR3 nucleotide sequence: TGTGCCAGCAGCGCCAGGGGTCCGGGATACTCTGGAAACACCATATATTTT.

This chain connects TRBV5-1 to TRBJ2-2; a weak D match, TRBD2 (5 bases). This CDR3 spans 16 amino acids. V lost 0 bases and J lost 1, with 10 bases in between. Germline CDR1 SGHRS, CDR2 YFSETQ. The chain's CDR3 is CASSLVGRQNTGELFF. The CDR3 DNA reads as TGCGCCAGCAGCTTGGTGGGGAGACAGAACACCGGGGAGCTGTTTTTT.

The rearrangement joins TRBV14 to TRBJ1-1, with 9 bases matching TRBD1. CDR3 length equals 16 residues. V lost 2 bases and J lost 4; bases outside the gene matches: 8. Per germline, CDR1 SGHDN and CDR2 FVKESK. The CDR3 region is CASSQIPDRGSTEAFF. CDR3 nucleotide sequence: TGTGCCAGCAGCCAAATTCCTGACAGGGGGAGCACTGAAGCTTTCTTT.

The chain recombines TRBV2 with TRBJ2-1, with TRBD2 matching 11 bases. After removal of 4 bases from V and 0 bases from J, the junction contained 11 bases not matched to a gene. The CDR3 totals 19 residues. Germline V gene data show CDR1 as SNHLY and CDR2 as FYNNEI. DNA of the CDR3: TGTGCCAGCAGTGCAAGGCCTAGCGGGGGGTCAAGCTCCTACAATGAGCAGTTCTTC. Its translation: CASSARPSGGSSSYNEQFF.

This clone was seen a few times. The chain couples TRBV5-1 to TRBJ1-1, with TRBD1 as a possible D gene (5 bases). This CDR3 contains 14 residues. Trimming cost V 4 bases and J 5 bases, with 15 bases left between them. Per germline, CDR1 SGHRS and CDR2 YFSETQ. In DNA form, the CDR3 reads TGCGCCAGCAGCACTGAGCAGGGTAGGACTGAAGCTTTCTTT. It specifies CASSTEQGRTEAFF.

The rearrangement uses TRBV15 and TRBJ1-5; 10 nucleotides align to TRBD1. V was clipped by 3 bases and J by 2 bases; unmatched bases: 1. CDR1 LNHNV and CDR2 YYDKDF come from the germline V gene (reference sequence). This CDR3 is 15 amino acids long. In DNA, the CDR3 is TGTGCCACCAGCAGTGGGACAGGGGGCAATCAGCCCCAGCATTTT. Its protein product is CATSSGTGGNQPQHF.

This clone was counted a few times. V usage is TRBV7-9 and J usage is TRBJ1-1; a possible D gene is TRBD1 (5 bases). CDR1 is SEHNR and CDR2 is FQNEAQ in the germline V gene (reference sequence). This CDR3 is 16 amino acids long. V shed 1 base and J shed 4 bases, with 16 bases lying between them. As DNA, the CDR3 is TGTGCCAGCAGCTTAGGACAAGGGGCCTGGGTCACTGAAGCTTTCTTT. Protein sequence: CASSLGQGAWVTEAFF.

The chain couples TRBV9 to TRBJ2-7; TRBD1 matches at 8 bases. The CDR3 has 16 amino acids. Germline V gene lookup returns CDR1 SGDLS and CDR2 YYNGEE. The trim removed 4 bases at V and 2 bases at J, leaving 11 bases unmatched. CDR3 DNA: TGTGCCAGCAGCCCGCCCGGACAGGGAGGTCCCTACGAGCAGTACTTC. Encoded protein: CASSPPGQGGPYEQYF.

This clone showed up just once. The chain links TRBV9 to TRBJ2-2; 8 bases map to TRBD1. Germline CDR1 reads SGDLS; CDR2 reads YYNGEE. The junction had 8 bases not matched to a gene; V was cut back by 0 bases and J by 4 bases. This CDR3 is 17 amino acids long. The CDR3 region has the DNA TGTGCCAGCAGCGTAGCCGGACAGGGTTTGAGCACCGGGGAGCTGTTTTTT. Protein: CASSVAGQGLSTGELFF.

The chain carries TRBV2 and TRBJ1-1, with D uncertain. Trimming stripped 10 bases from V and 6 bases from J, with 15 bases between. Germline values: CDR1 SNHLY, CDR2 FYNNEI. The CDR3 is 12 residues long. The CDR3 sequence: CAIGKRVAEAFF. In nucleotides, the CDR3 is TGTGCCATAGGGAAGAGGGTCGCTGAAGCTTTCTTT.

The chain links TRBV9 to TRBJ1-2; 8 bases match TRBD1. The germline gives CDR1 SGDLS, CDR2 YYNGEE. CDR3 size: 11 residues. V lost 5 bases and J lost 6; bases outside the gene matches: 0. The CDR3 DNA is TGTGCCAGCAGGACAGGGGATGGCTACACCTTC. Its protein product is CASRTGDGYTF.

V usage is TRBV7-2 and J usage is TRBJ2-1; 14 nucleotides match TRBD2. Per germline, CDR1 SGHTA and CDR2 FQGNSA. The CDR3 runs 15 residues. V was clipped by 4 bases and J by 9 bases; unmatched bases: 5. CDR3 region: CASSSRTSGGLEQFF. Written as DNA, the CDR3 is TGTGCCAGCAGCTCGCGGACTAGCGGGGGGCTTGAGCAGTTCTTC.

This chain joins TRBV5-1 and TRBJ1-2; TRBD1 agrees at 10 bases. The CDR3 sequence is 16 residues long. V was pared by 5 bases and J by 8 bases, with 15 bases of the junction left unmatched. Germline CDR1 SGHRS, CDR2 YFSETQ. CDR3 residues: CASSPGTGESRGGYTF. As DNA, the CDR3 is TGCGCCAGCAGTCCCGGGACAGGGGAATCCCGGGGAGGCTACACCTTC.

V is TRBV5-1 and J is TRBJ1-2; TRBD1 agrees at 7 bases. The CDR3 spans 16 residues. Germline V CDR1 and CDR2: SGHRS, YFSETQ. Germline trimming cut 0 bases from V and 7 bases from J; bases unmatched to any gene: 12. DNA of the CDR3: TGCGCCAGCAGCTTGGGGTTAAGACAGGGAAGATCTGGCTACACCTTC. Its translation is CASSLGLRQGRSGYTF.

The chain joins TRBV2 to TRBJ2-7; a possible D gene is TRBD1 (6 bases). Germline CDR1 SNHLY, CDR2 FYNNEI. The CDR3 totals 13 residues. V was cut by 6 bases and J by 5 bases, with 14 bases left in between. The CDR3 reads CASRGEGGHEQYF. CDR3 sequence (DNA): TGTGCCAGCAGGGGGGAAGGGGGACACGAGCAGTACTTC. The whole variable domain, remainder taken from reference TRBV2 and TRBJ2-7, is EPEVTQTPSHQVTQMGQEVILRCVPISNHLYFYWYRQILGQKVEFLVSFYNNEISEKSEIFDDQFSVERPDGSNFTLKIRSTKLEDSAMYFCASRGEGGHEQYFGPGTRLTVT.

The genes are TRBV6-5 and TRBJ1-1; 7 bases map to TRBD1. Germline V CDR1 and CDR2: MNHEY, SVGAGI. The CDR3 is 15 amino acids. Trimming took 4 bases from V and 1 from J; bases not matched to a gene: 6. In DNA form, the CDR3 reads TGTGCCAGCAGTTCGCGGACAGGTTGGAACACTGAAGCTTTCTTT. Its translation: CASSSRTGWNTEAFF.

The chain couples TRBV30 to TRBJ1-4, with 7 bases lining up with TRBD1. This CDR3 has 17 amino acids. The trim removed 2 bases at V and 2 bases at J, leaving 11 bases unmatched. CDR1 and CDR2 (germline): GTSNPN, SVGIG (reference sequence). Here the CDR3 reads CAWSTTGVFTTNEKLFF. CDR3 in DNA: TGTGCCTGGAGTACAACAGGGGTTTTTACGACTAATGAAAAACTGTTTTTT. Full variable domain (outside the CDR3, taken from reference TRBV30 and TRBJ1-4): SQTIHQWPATLVQPVGSPLSLECTVEGTSNPNLYWYRQAAGRGLQLLFYSVGIGQISSEVPQNLSASRPQDRQFILSSKKLLLSDSGFYLCAWSTTGVFTTNEKLFFGSGTQLSVL.

This clone was observed once. The chain links TRBV7-2 to TRBJ1-2; 7 bases line up with TRBD1. The CDR3 is 15 amino acids. Germline V gene data show CDR1 as SGHTA and CDR2 as FQGNSA. J gave up 7 bases and V 5 bases, and 13 bases lay outside the gene matches. CDR3 sequence: CASSLDWQGVGGYTF. CDR3 coding DNA: TGTGCCAGCAGCCTAGACTGGCAGGGGGTTGGTGGCTACACCTTC.

The chain employs TRBV15 and TRBJ1-2; a weak D match, TRBD1 (5 bases). The germline V gene encodes CDR1 LNHNV and CDR2 YYDKDF (reference sequence). This CDR3 is 17 amino acids long. Trimming removed 0 bases from V and 4 bases from J, with 18 bases in between. Here the CDR3 reads CATSRERQTALLYGYTF. The CDR3, as DNA: TGTGCCACCAGCAGAGAGCGACAGACCGCTCTTCTCTATGGCTACACCTTC.